The TCR beta chain described here comes from a study of blood T cells in healthy people across ages (dated by TCRdb to 2013 to 2016). The study in broad terms: In model experiments, roughly one uniquely barcoded TCR beta cDNA molecule per two T cells was captured by template switching. Using deep sequencing normalized with unique cDNA molecular identifiers, the study measured how TCR beta repertoire diversity changes with age. The donors were split into four age groups: young (average 16 years), middle-aged (roughly 42), aged (about 56) and long-lived (approximately 80). To avoid experimental bias, donors of different ages were randomly spread across the sequencing lanes. Two additional independent replicas of 1 million unique cDNA reads from the same blood draw were analyzed for two donors (one aged 18 to 30 and one aged 80 or older). What the work shows at the level of the full study, not this receptor alone: The CMV infection status of donors was not known, potentially confounding age-related changes in expanded clonotypes. Compared with the aged group, the long-lived group had more naive CD4+ T cells, fewer expanded clones and increased TCR diversity, a pattern suggesting age selection. Observed TCR beta diversity correlated strongly with the percentage of naive T cells measured by flow cytometry. As age increased, observed TCR beta diversity per million T cells dropped in a roughly linear way, and a significant reduction was already evident by age approximately 40. Since profiling was done on bulk unsorted PBMCs, naive and antigen-experienced compartments could not be conclusively compared. Estimates of total diversity based on one million sequenced T cells were regarded as lower bounds and as underestimates.

Systemically healthy Caucasian individuals from Russia, about 38 in total and aged roughly 6 to 100 years, were included as donors. Around 10 milliliters of peripheral blood were collected from each donor into EDTA-treated Vacutainer tubes. Ficoll-Paque density-gradient centrifugation was used to isolate PBMCs, with at least 6 million obtained per sample. Total RNA was extracted from PBMCs with Trizol reagent, with at least 6 micrograms obtained per sample. For every donor, flow cytometry on a PBMC aliquot measured the percentage of naive CD45RAhigh/CD27high T cells. The CDR3 numbers 14 residues from cysteine through phenylalanine. Only the CDR3 portion is preserved as DNA: 42 bases, with reading frame beginning at the first base. Libraries came from 5' RACE. Instrument on record: Illumina HiSeq 2500. A second roughly 6 to 12 cycle PCR used a sample-barcoded 5' primer and a J-beta primer mix. Each TCR beta cDNA molecule received a unique molecular identifier from a template-switch 5' adaptor carrying 12 random nucleotides. Each sample yielded at least 3 million CDR3-containing paired-end reads. All of the RNA was converted into first-strand cDNA using the Mint cDNA synthesis kit, with a TRBC-specific oligonucleotide serving as the primer. Following uracil-DNA glycosylase treatment, all cDNA underwent a first 18-cycle PCR with the universal primers M1SS and BC2_uni_R. Per the original workflow: For normalization, 1 million high-quality reads, each with a distinct molecular identifier, were randomly selected from each sample. Instead of being binned into consensus sequences, reads that shared molecular identifiers were thrown out. MiTCR, run with a Q25 quality threshold and the strictest error-elimination algorithm, handled CDR3 identification, clonotype clustering and error correction. Lower-bound total TCR beta diversity was estimated with a nonparametric unseen species model using Euler transformation. Clones were called with MiXCR by TCRdb after fastp trimmed the public reads at Q25, and only in-frame beta chains were retained. Each CDR3 protein appears once, grouped with its most common genes and DNA. TCRdb, rather than the study authors, made the V and J calls. The sample has about 1,600,000 distinct CDR3 sequences on record, about 43% of them singletons. In total, the top ten clones hold roughly 7.9% of the sample.

This clonotype was observed a handful of times. Its antigen is not yet known. No qualities accompany the bases; no much larger clone lies one base away. The sequencing input was blood. The receptor was derived from a woman between 18 and 29 years old in good health. The V and J genes are TRBV21-1 and TRBJ1-5. TRBV21-1 is a pseudogene. In nucleotides, the sequence is TGTGCCAGCAGCAAAGCGGGCCACAATCAGCCCCAGCATTTT. Its translation is CASSKAGHNQPQHF.